The clone carrying this TCR beta chain occurred a few times. What it recognizes is unknown. The data belong to a study of CD8+CD57+ T cells in acquired aplastic anemia. On the study more broadly: DNA from sorted CD4+ and CD8+ cells averaged roughly 3.4 ug. Healthy donors gave about 10 million reads on average for CD4+ cells.

Trimming took 6 bases from V and 2 from J; bases not matched to a gene: 3. The germline V gene encodes CDR1 LNHDA and CDR2 SQIVND (reference sequence). There are 14 residues in the CDR3. Both TCR beta VDJ combination and CDR3 sequence profiling were carried out. Genomic DNA was the template for this profiling. TCRdb recomputed calls from the reads with MiXCR, one row per CDR3 protein. The repertoire has about 210,000 distinct CDR3 sequences, 61% of them found once; the top ten carry about 29%. Findings and limits, study-wide: No significant difference in CD8+ Simpson's diversity was found between patients and controls. Researchers report that around 29 CD8+ CDR3 sequences appeared in both patients and controls.

This receptor was obtained from a human donor in good health. The chain couples TRBV19 to TRBJ1-3; 8 bases line up with TRBD1. The sample comprised sorted CD4+, CD8+, or CD8+CD57+ T cells (not recorded which) from PBMCs. CDR3 protein: CASRVQGAGNTIYF. In DNA, the CDR3 is TGTGCCAGTAGGGTACAGGGGGCTGGAAACACCATATATTTT.